The clone carrying this TCR beta chain was seen a few times. This table comes from immunoSEQ multiplex PCR, and its TCRdb copy is limited to in-frame clones, with some not included. The data show about 410,000 clones, with 75% to 95% seen just once and 5% to 8% held by the top ten. CDR3 length: 16 amino acids. Trimming shortened V by 2 bases and J by 1 base, and 14 bases separated the two germline ends. From germline, CDR1 is SGHRS and CDR2 YFSETQ. These data belong to a study of control samples from healthy donors and cancer patients. This chain connects TRBV5-1 to TRBJ2-3; D remains unclear. This sequence originates from a man aged 40-49 years with head and neck cancer. Sequenced material: PBMCs. The CDR3: CASSFGSSAGTDTQYF. The CDR3 nucleotides are TGCGCCAGCAGCTTCGGGTCGAGCGCAGGCACAGATACGCAGTATTTT.